The T cell receptor (beta chain) under discussion was sequenced for a study of T-cell memory formation after mild COVID-19. Study-wide points: Clones which contracted sat mainly in CM and EM if CD4+, and in EMRA if CD8+.

Worth noting for this clonotype: The target antigen is unknown.

This CDR3 has 12 residues. Germline CDR1 ENHRY, CDR2 SYGVKD. V lost 2 bases and J 7 bases, leaving 5 bases between the germline ends. TCRdb independently ran MiXCR on the 5' RACE reads; one entry per CDR3 protein. The top ten hold around 11% of the sample, which has fewer than 700,000 distinct CDR3 sequences, over 15% seen once. The receptor was derived from an adult woman who had mild COVID-19 (a few samples of this study predate the infection). Cell type and time point are not known. The chain has TRBV10-3 and TRBJ2-2; D gene uncertain. The sample consisted of PBMCs or a T cell subset sorted from them (not recorded which). DNA for the CDR3: TGTGCCATCAGTGAGACAATCGGGGAGCTGTTTTTT. Translating gives CAISETIGELFF.